Each of the 20 T cell receptor beta chains below was sequenced from the same sample in a study of T cell changes during pregnancy in multiple sclerosis. The protocol was immunoSEQ multiplex PCR, while the TCRdb copy is restricted to in-frame clones and leaves out a portion. The sample includes about 47,000 clones, 85% to 90% of them seen just once. Here the sequenced sample was CD8+ T cells from peripheral blood mononuclear cells, taken in the second trimester of pregnancy. Receptors originate from a female donor with multiple sclerosis, enrolled in a pregnancy study.

The V call is TRBV27, the J call TRBJ2-7; a weak D match, TRBD1 (6 bases). This CDR3 comprises 14 residues. Trimming removed 2 bases at V and 4 bases at J, with 12 bases between. Germline V gene data show CDR1 as MNHEY and CDR2 as SMNVEV (reference sequence). As DNA, the CDR3 is TGTGCCAGCAGTTTAGAACGGCAGGGGTACGAGCAGTACTTC. Translation gives CASSLERQGYEQYF.

This clone came up a few times. V usage is TRBV6-6 and J usage is TRBJ1-5, with TRBD1 matching 8 bases. V was clipped by 5 bases and J by 4 bases; unmatched bases: 7. This CDR3 has 15 residues. From germline, CDR1 is MNHNY and CDR2 SVGAGI (reference sequence). The CDR3 DNA is TGTGCCAGCAGTACGCCAGGGGGCTCTAATCAGCCCCAGCATTTT. Protein product: CASSTPGGSNQPQHF.

J is TRBJ1-2 and V is TRBV4-1; D unresolved. V was shortened by 1 base and J by 0 bases, with 9 bases between the two germline ends. Germline values: CDR1 MGHRA, CDR2 YSYEKL. The CDR3 spans 15 residues. The CDR3 region has the DNA TGCGCCAGCAGCCAAGTTGGCATAACTAACTATGGCTACACCTTC. This codes for CASSQVGITNYGYTF.

The rearrangement uses TRBV12-5 and TRBJ2-1; D call uncertain. CDR3 length: 16 residues. V lost 2 bases, J lost 5 bases, and 16 bases lay in between. Looked up from germline, CDR1 is LGHNT and CDR2 is FRNRAP. This chain's CDR3 is CASGLPPLTADNEQFF. CDR3 nucleotides: TGTGCTAGTGGTTTGCCGCCGCTGACGGCGGACAATGAGCAGTTCTTC.

The V call is TRBV4-1, the J call TRBJ1-4; D ambiguous. V was shortened by 1 base and J by 8 bases, with 11 bases between the two germline ends. The CDR3 consists of 14 residues. The germline CDR1 and CDR2 sequences are MGHRA and YSYEKL. The CDR3 DNA sequence: TGCGCCAGCAGCCAAGTATCGCTCCGGGAAAAACTGTTTTTT. Residues: CASSQVSLREKLFF.

The chain is built from TRBV6-5 and TRBJ2-6, with D possibly being TRBD2 (5 bases). V was shortened by 5 bases and J by 2 bases, with 10 bases between the two germline ends. CDR3 size: 15 residues. From germline, CDR1 is MNHEY and CDR2 SVGAGI. CDR3 region: CASSPDGTGANVLTF. The CDR3 DNA is TGTGCCAGCAGTCCCGACGGGACTGGGGCCAACGTCCTGACTTTC.

This clone was seen repeatedly, ten times or more. V is TRBV15 and J is TRBJ2-7; no firm D call. Deletions cut 3 bases from V and 5 bases from J, with 11 bases between. Germline CDR1 reads LNHNV; CDR2 reads YYDKDF (reference sequence). This CDR3 is built from 13 residues. The CDR3 sequence: CATSSTEINEQYF. CDR3 nucleotides: TGTGCCACCAGCAGCACAGAGATCAACGAGCAGTACTTC.

V usage is TRBV13 and J usage is TRBJ2-7, with 8 bases identical to TRBD2. The CDR3 loop spans 18 amino acids. The germline V gene has CDR1 PRHDT and CDR2 FYEKMQ (reference sequence). V shed 0 bases and J 5 bases; nucleotides not matched to a gene: 15. Written as DNA, the CDR3 is TGTGCCAGCAGCTTAGGACAGGCGGGGGGACGTTCTGGGAACGAGCAGTACTTC. It is translated as CASSLGQAGGRSGNEQYF.

This chain joins TRBV9 and TRBJ2-2; 8 positions match TRBD1. Germline CDR1 is SGDLS and CDR2 is YYNGEE. With V trimmed by 0 bases and J by 5 bases, 12 bases remained unmatched. This CDR3 has 18 residues. DNA of the CDR3: TGTGCCAGCAGCGTAGTAGACAGGGGATATGAGGGTACCGGGGAGCTGTTTTTT. As protein: CASSVVDRGYEGTGELFF. Looking up the rest from reference TRBV9 and TRBJ2-2 gives the full variable domain: DSGVTQTPKHLITATGQRVTLRCSPRSGDLSVYWYQQSLDQGLQFLIQYYNGEERAKGNILERFSAQQFPDLHSELNLSSLELGDSALYFCASSVVDRGYEGTGELFFGEGSRLTVL.

The chain uses TRBV29-1 and TRBJ2-1, with D possibly matching TRBD2 (6 bases). V was shortened by 1 base and J by 9 bases, with 16 bases between the two germline ends. Germline CDR1 reads SQVTM; CDR2 reads ANQGSEA. This CDR3 comprises 14 residues. CDR3 sequence: CSVEGTSRWFEQFF. DNA for the CDR3: TGCAGCGTTGAAGGTACTAGCCGGTGGTTTGAGCAGTTCTTC.

The gene calls are TRBV19 and TRBJ1-1; the match to TRBD1 covers 10 bases. There are 11 residues in the CDR3. With V trimmed by 5 bases and J by 13 bases, 4 bases remained unmatched. Germline CDR1 reads LNHDA; CDR2 reads SQIVND (reference sequence). CDR3 in amino acids: CASSAGTGDFF. CDR3 DNA sequence: TGTGCCAGTAGTGCCGGGACAGGGGATTTCTTT.

The chain uses TRBV6-1 and TRBJ1-1; 9 bases match TRBD1. There are 15 residues in the CDR3. Trimming took 4 bases from V and 1 from J; bases not matched to a gene: 4. The germline gives CDR1 MNHNS, CDR2 SASEGT. The CDR3 DNA reads TGTGCCAGCAGTGGCCGGGGACAGGGGAACACTGAAGCTTTCTTT. Translated: CASSGRGQGNTEAFF.

The rearrangement links TRBV12-5 to TRBJ2-4; 9 bases align to TRBD1. Trimming cost V 0 bases and J 2 bases; bases outside gene matches: 8. The CDR3 has 18 amino acids. Germline V lookup: CDR1 LGHNT, CDR2 FRNRAP. CDR3 sequence (DNA): TGTGCTAGTGGTTTGGTACCCGGACAGGGGTACTCCAAAAACATTCAGTACTTC. This encodes CASGLVPGQGYSKNIQYF.

V is TRBV10-3 and J is TRBJ2-3; TRBD1 is a possible D gene (5 bases). Germline CDR1 reads ENHRY; CDR2 reads SYGVKD. V shed 6 bases and J shed 0 bases, with 13 bases lying between them. There are 15 residues in the CDR3. CDR3 nucleotides: TGTGCCATCAGGCAGGGAATTTCTAGCACAGATACGCAGTATTTT. Its translation is CAIRQGISSTDTQYF.

The chain uses TRBV19 and TRBJ2-3, with TRBD2 as a possible D gene (5 bases). This CDR3 is built from 14 residues. V gave up 7 bases and J gave up 0 bases, with 11 bases separating them. In germline, CDR1 is LNHDA, CDR2 SQIVND (reference sequence). CDR3 region: CASIGRTSTDTQYF. For the CDR3, the DNA is TGTGCCAGTATTGGGAGAACTAGCACAGATACGCAGTATTTT.

The genes are TRBV19 and TRBJ1-6; 9 positions agree with TRBD1. With V trimmed by 9 bases and J by 3 bases, 12 bases remained unmatched. Per germline, CDR1 LNHDA and CDR2 SQIVND (reference sequence). CDR3 length equals 17 residues. The DNA for the CDR3 is TGTGCCAGCAATGACCCGGGACAGGGTTTCTATAATTCACCCCTCCACTTT. It is translated as CASNDPGQGFYNSPLHF.

This clone was found once. The chain has TRBV6-5 and TRBJ2-1; 7 bases are shared with TRBD2. Germline V gene lookup returns CDR1 MNHEY and CDR2 SVGAGI. The CDR3 consists of 14 residues. V trimming: 2 bases; J trimming: 7 bases; junction bases outside the gene matches: 5. The CDR3 sequence: CASSYRGEGNEQFF. The CDR3 nucleotides read TGTGCCAGCAGTTACCGCGGGGAGGGGAATGAGCAGTTCTTC.

J is TRBJ1-4 and V is TRBV7-8; D is perhaps TRBD1 (5 bases). CDR3 size: 15 residues. Germline V gene lookup returns CDR1 SGHVS and CDR2 FQNEAQ. The V gene lost 6 bases and the J gene lost 3 bases, with 14 bases spanning the gap. CDR3 sequence (DNA): TGTGCCAGCAGACCCCGACAGATATCTAATGAAAAACTGTTTTTT. Translation gives CASRPRQISNEKLFF.

J is TRBJ2-7 and V is TRBV7-9; maybe TRBD1 (5 bases). CDR1 and CDR2 (germline): SEHNR, FQNEAQ (reference sequence). The V end lost 1 base, the J end lost 2 bases, and 15 bases lay between the germline ends. This CDR3 region has 16 residues. In DNA form, the CDR3 reads TGTGCCAGCAGCTTAGTCGCAGGGCAGAGGACCTACGAGCAGTACTTC. As protein: CASSLVAGQRTYEQYF.

The CDR3: CASSETGYGELFF. Here the CDR3 DNA reads TGTGCCAGCAGCGAGACAGGGTACGGGGAGCTGTTTTTT. This rearrangement joins TRBV7-7 to TRBJ2-2; the match to TRBD1 covers 7 bases. Germline V gene sequence: CDR1 SSHAT, CDR2 FNYEAQ (reference sequence). The CDR3 contains 13 residues. J lost 7 bases, V lost 5 bases, and 4 bases had no gene match.